This T cell receptor (beta chain) was found in a study of T cell responses to AZD1222 COVID-19 vaccine. CDR1 is SGHTA, CDR2 FQGNSA, per germline. Deletions cut 3 bases from V and 4 bases from J, with 15 bases between. The CDR3 loop spans 15 amino acids. Data came from immunoSEQ multiplex PCR; TCRdb stores just in-frame clones and leaves some out. The sample records about 120,000 clones, about 85% being singletons. V is TRBV7-2 and J is TRBJ1-1; D might be TRBD1 (5 bases). The starting material was peripheral blood, obtained 28 days after the second AZD1222 dose. The clonotype was recovered from an adult who received the AZD1222 COVID-19 vaccine. Written as DNA, the CDR3 is TGTGCCAGCAGCTTCCCAGGGAGGCTTGGCACTGAAGCTTTCTTT. As protein: CASSFPGRLGTEAFF.